Reported below is one T cell receptor (beta chain). Its cognate antigen is unknown. Clones were read by immunoSEQ multiplex PCR, and TCRdb kept only the in-frame ones, dropping some. The data contain roughly 67,000 clones, approximately 85% of them singletons. The data are from a study of T cells in localized non-small cell lung cancer. Whole-study results and caveats: In the blood, greater T cell density corresponded to longer overall survival. Heterogeneity is still possible, as just one tumor region was sequenced. When the top 100 tumor clones were examined, a median about 60 of them also appeared in the adjacent lung, which was paired and uninvolved.

The sequence derives from a female donor of 60 years or more with stage I lung adenocarcinoma. This specimen consisted of peripheral blood, obtained before any cancer treatment.

CDR3 nucleotides: TGTGCCAGCAGTCCCGACAGGGGCAATCAGCCCCAGCATTTT. Translating it yields CASSPDRGNQPQHF. The rearrangement joins TRBV2 to TRBJ1-5; 7 positions agree with TRBD1. Germline V lookup: CDR1 SNHLY, CDR2 FYNNEI. This CDR3 comprises 14 residues. V shed 5 bases and J 2 bases; nucleotides not matched to a gene: 3.